Listed here is a single T cell receptor (beta chain). The V segment lost 3 bases and the J segment 11 bases; nucleotides outside the gene matches: 13. Germline-derived CDR1 and CDR2 are PRHDT and FYEKMQ (reference sequence). This CDR3 is built from 15 residues. The data were taken from a study of T cell changes during pregnancy in multiple sclerosis. Sequencing used immunoSEQ multiplex PCR; TCRdb keeps in-frame clones, though not all of them. This table holds 78,000 or so clones, under 95% found once. The gene calls are TRBV13 and TRBJ1-1; 9 positions agree with TRBD1. The source was peripheral blood, collected before pregnancy. The clonotype was recovered from a female donor with multiple sclerosis, enrolled in a pregnancy study. The CDR3 sequence: CASSLGDRDRSGAFF. In DNA, the CDR3 is TGTGCCAGCAGCTTGGGGGACAGGGACCGATCTGGGGCTTTCTTT.